This TCR beta chain was captured in a study of blood T cell repertoires in COVID-19. For the study at large: Whether acute or convalescent, the COVID-19 samples came from the United States, Italy and Spain.

The length of the CDR3 is 16 residues. Germline CDR1 reads PRHDT; CDR2 reads FYEKMQ (reference sequence). The V gene lost 5 bases and the J gene lost 6 bases, with 21 bases spanning the gap. In the authors' methods: Amplification from reference gene primers served as the basis for estimated nucleated cell counts. Clones were sequenced by immunoSEQ multiplex PCR, and TCRdb holds only the in-frame ones, with some missing. The V and J calls and the clone size are those of that table, but D and trimming were determined from the DNA. The sample records 450,000 to 500,000 clones, approximately 85% being singletons.

Sequencing input: peripheral blood. This TCR was sampled from a human donor in a cohort sampled during active COVID-19. This chain joins TRBV13 and TRBJ2-3; D might be TRBD1 (6 bases). The CDR3 sequence is CASSRRDNLPQDTQYF. CDR3 nucleotides: TGTGCCAGCAGCCGCCGGGACAACCTCCCACAGGATACGCAGTATTTT. The full variable domain, with the rest looked up from reference TRBV13 and TRBJ2-3, is AAGVIQSPRHLIKEKRETATLKCYPIPRHDTVYWYQQGPGQDPQFLISFYEKMQSDKGSIPDRFSAQQFSDYHSELNMSSLELGDSALYFCASSRRDNLPQDTQYFGPGTRLTVL.